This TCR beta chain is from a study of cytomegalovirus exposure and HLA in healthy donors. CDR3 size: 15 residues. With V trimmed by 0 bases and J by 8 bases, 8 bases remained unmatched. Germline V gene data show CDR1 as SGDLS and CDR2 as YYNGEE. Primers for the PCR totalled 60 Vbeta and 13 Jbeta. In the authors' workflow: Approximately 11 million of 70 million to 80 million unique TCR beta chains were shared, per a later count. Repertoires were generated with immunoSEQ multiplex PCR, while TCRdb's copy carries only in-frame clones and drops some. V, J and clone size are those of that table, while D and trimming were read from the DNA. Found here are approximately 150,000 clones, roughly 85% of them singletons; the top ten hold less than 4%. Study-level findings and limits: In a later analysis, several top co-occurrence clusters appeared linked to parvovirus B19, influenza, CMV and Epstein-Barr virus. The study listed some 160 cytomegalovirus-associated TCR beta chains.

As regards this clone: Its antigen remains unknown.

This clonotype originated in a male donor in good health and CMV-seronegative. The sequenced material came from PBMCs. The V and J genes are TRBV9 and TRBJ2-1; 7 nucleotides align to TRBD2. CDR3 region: CASSVAVAGVYEQFF. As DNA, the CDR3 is TGTGCCAGCAGCGTAGCGGTAGCGGGTGTTTATGAGCAGTTCTTC.